The clone carrying this T cell receptor (beta chain) appeared a few times. Its antigen is unknown. A read error may account for a junction end that differs from germline. The study amplified TCR beta CDR3 regions using RNA transcripts. RT-PCR in the first round used HTBI primers; a second-round multiplex PCR followed. TCRdb re-derived calls from the multiplex PCR reads in MiXCR, one entry per CDR3 protein. The sample contains 350,000 to 400,000 distinct CDR3 sequences, 15% to 19% of which appear only once. Uncontrolled infections, pregnancy, lactation or other autoimmune diseases led to patient exclusion. The data are from a study of Graves' ophthalmopathy and Graves' hyperthyroidism. CDR3 length: 16 amino acids. Germline V CDR1 and CDR2: MNHNS, SASEGT. Overall study findings and caveats: Sensitivity of 60% to 71% and specificity of 72% to 85% were achieved by the model that predicted ophthalmopathy progression. Cross-validated, the 13-signature model showed 87.88%/81.08% sensitivity/specificity, and 80%/75% in the test set.

The receptor was derived from a woman under 30 with stable Graves' hyperthyroidism. The sample taken for sequencing was peripheral blood. The rearrangement joins TRBV6-1 to TRBJ2-4; D remains ambiguous. The CDR3 region has the DNA TGTGCCAGCACCCTAACGGTGAACTTAGCCGAAAACATTCAGTACTTC. This gives the protein CASTLTVNLAENIQYF.